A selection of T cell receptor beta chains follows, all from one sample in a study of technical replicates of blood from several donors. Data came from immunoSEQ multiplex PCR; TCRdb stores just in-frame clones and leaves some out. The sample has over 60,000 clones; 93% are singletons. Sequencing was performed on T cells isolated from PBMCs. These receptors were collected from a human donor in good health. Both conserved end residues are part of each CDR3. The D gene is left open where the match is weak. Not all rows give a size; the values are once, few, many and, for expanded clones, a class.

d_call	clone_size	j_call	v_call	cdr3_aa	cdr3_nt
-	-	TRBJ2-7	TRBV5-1	CASSFSDLSDEQYF	TGCGCCAGCAGCTTCTCTGACCTGAGCGACGAGCAGTACTTC
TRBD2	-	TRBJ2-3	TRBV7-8	CASSFSGGTDTQYF	TGTGCCAGCAGCTTTAGCGGGGGCACAGATACGCAGTATTTT
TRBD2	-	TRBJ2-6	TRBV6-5	CASSASGGGANVLTF	TGTGCCAGCAGTGCAAGCGGGGGTGGGGCCAACGTCCTGACTTTC
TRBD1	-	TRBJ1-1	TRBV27	CASSLSMSRGRATEAFF	TGTGCCAGCAGTTTATCGATGAGCAGGGGGCGAGCCACTGAAGCTTTCTTT
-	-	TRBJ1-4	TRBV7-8	CASSFSRVSFDEKLFF	TGTGCCAGCAGCTTCAGCAGGGTATCTTTCGATGAAAAACTGTTTTTT
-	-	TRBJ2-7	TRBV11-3	CASSLAGTPVNEQYF	TGTGCCAGCAGCTTAGCCGGGACACCGGTAAACGAGCAGTACTTC
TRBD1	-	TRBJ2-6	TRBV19	CASSIIRGSGANVLTF	TGTGCCAGTAGTATCATCAGGGGGTCTGGGGCCAACGTCCTGACTTTC
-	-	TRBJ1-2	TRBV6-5	CASSQTGYDHYGYTF	TGTGCCAGCAGCCAGACAGGCTACGACCACTATGGCTACACCTTC
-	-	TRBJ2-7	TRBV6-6	CASSDFLQEQYF	TGTGCCAGTTCCGACTTTCTGCAGGAGCAGTACTTC
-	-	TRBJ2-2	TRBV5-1	CASSLARLNTGELFF	TGCGCCAGCAGCTTGGCCAGATTGAACACCGGGGAGCTGTTTTTT
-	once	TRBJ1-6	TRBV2	CASKWRNSPLHF	TGTGCCAGCAAGTGGAGAAATTCACCCCTCCACTTT
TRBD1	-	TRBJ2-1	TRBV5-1	CASSLVTGQGSNEQFF	TGCGCCAGCAGCTTGGTTACGGGACAGGGCTCCAATGAGCAGTTCTTC
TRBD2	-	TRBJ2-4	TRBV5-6	CASSSNQRDRDIQYF	TGTGCCAGCAGCTCAAACCAGCGGGACCGGGACATTCAGTACTTC
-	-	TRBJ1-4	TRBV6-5	CASSWDISYEKLFF	TGTGCCAGCAGTTGGGACATCTCTTATGAAAAACTGTTTTTT
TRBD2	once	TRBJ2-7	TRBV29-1	CSVELAGGTSYEQYF	TGCAGCGTTGAACTAGCGGGAGGAACCTCCTACGAGCAGTACTTC
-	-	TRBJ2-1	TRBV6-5	CASSYGRSSYNEQFF	TGTGCCAGCAGTTATGGGCGAAGCTCCTACAATGAGCAGTTCTTC
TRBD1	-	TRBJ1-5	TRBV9	CASSVQGEGQPQHF	TGTGCCAGCAGCGTGCAGGGGGAAGGTCAGCCCCAGCATTTT
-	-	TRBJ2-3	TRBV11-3	CASRGGSTDTQYF	TGTGCCAGCAGGGGGGGAAGCACAGATACGCAGTATTTT
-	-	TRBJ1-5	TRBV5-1	CASSLEGRDQPQHF	TGCGCCAGCAGCTTGGAGGGCAGGGATCAGCCCCAGCATTTT
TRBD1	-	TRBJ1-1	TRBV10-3	CATSARGTGLEIEAFF	TGTGCCACCAGCGCCCGGGGGACAGGGTTGGAGATTGAAGCTTTCTTT